The rows below give T cell receptor beta chains drawn from one sample of a study of human T cells and chemical hapten exposure. A single record per CDR3 protein comes from TCRdb applying MiXCR to the RACE reads. Altogether 180,000 or so distinct CDR3 sequences are present, around 24% being singletons, with the ten largest covering about 6.7%. This sample comprised whole blood, obtained in connection with sensitization to the hapten diphenylcyclopropenone (DPC). Receptor source: a woman aged 45-59 years with alopecia areata. Some clones in this sample may be carry-over from other donors' samples. The CDR3 runs from the conserved cysteine through the conserved F or W. The D gene is left open where the match is weak. The size entry is marked missing in some rows and otherwise reads once, few, many or a size class.

V gene	D gene	J gene	clone size	CDR3 protein	CDR3 DNA
TRBV2	NA	TRBJ1-2	NA	CASSEPPSSRHYTF	TGTGCCAGCAGTGAACCCCCGTCCTCACGGCACTACACCTTC
TRBV5-6	TRBD1	TRBJ2-7	NA	CASTEAGGPYEQYF	TGTGCCAGCACCGAGGCAGGGGGTCCCTACGAGCAGTACTTC
TRBV20-1	TRBD1	TRBJ2-7	NA	CSTRGPGQGSSEQYF	TGCAGTACTAGAGGGCCCGGACAGGGTTCCAGCGAGCAGTACTTC
TRBV5-1	TRBD1	TRBJ2-1	few	CASSLVADRRTQNEQFF	TGCGCCAGCAGCTTGGTGGCGGACAGGAGAACCCAGAATGAGCAGTTCTTC
TRBV12-3/TRBV12-4	NA	TRBJ2-1	NA	CASSFDPQYNEQFF	TGTGCCAGCAGTTTTGACCCCCAATACAATGAGCAGTTCTTC
TRBV9	TRBD2	TRBJ2-7	NA	CASSGGREGYEQYF	TGTGCCAGCAGCGGGGGCCGGGAGGGGTACGAGCAGTACTTC
TRBV12-3/TRBV12-4	TRBD1	TRBJ2-1	NA	CASSPRDSINNEQFF	TGTGCCAGCAGTCCTAGGGACAGTATTAATAATGAGCAGTTCTTC
TRBV5-1	TRBD2	TRBJ2-4	few	CASSLDMVTSGRNIQYF	TGCGCCAGCAGCTTGGATATGGTGACTAGCGGGAGGAACATTCAGTACTTC
TRBV29-1	NA	TRBJ2-2	NA	CSVEGNRNTGELFF	TGCAGCGTTGAAGGGAACAGGAACACCGGGGAGCTGTTTTTT
TRBV3-1	NA	TRBJ2-1	NA	CASSPMPESALGEQFF	TGTGCCAGCAGCCCTATGCCCGAGAGCGCCCTCGGTGAGCAGTTCTTC
TRBV20-1	TRBD2	TRBJ2-5	few	CSANSGRGEETQYF	TGCAGTGCTAATAGCGGGAGGGGGGAAGAGACCCAGTACTTC
TRBV7-9	TRBD2	TRBJ2-1	NA	CASSLAGGPDEQFF	TGTGCCAGCAGCTTAGCGGGAGGGCCTGATGAGCAGTTCTTC
TRBV10-3	TRBD2	TRBJ2-1	many	CAITMVAGGQPNEQFF	TGTGCCATCACTATGGTAGCGGGAGGGCAGCCCAATGAGCAGTTCTTC
TRBV29-1	NA	TRBJ2-2	few	CSGKGAGELFF	TGCAGCGGGAAGGGGGCCGGGGAGCTGTTTTTT
TRBV5-1	NA	TRBJ2-1	NA	CASSLPGAYNEQFF	TGCGCCAGCAGCTTGCCGGGGGCCTACAATGAGCAGTTCTTC
TRBV5-1	NA	TRBJ1-1	few	CASSPSVTIRRTPEAFF	TGCGCCAGCAGCCCCTCGGTTACTATCAGACGCACCCCTGAAGCTTTCTTT
TRBV20-1	TRBD1	TRBJ1-1	NA	CSARNPTGGRNEAFF	TGCAGTGCCCGGAACCCGACAGGGGGCCGAAATGAAGCTTTCTTT
TRBV5-1	NA	TRBJ2-3	few	CASSPAQRLGTDTQYF	TGCGCCAGCAGCCCGGCCCAGCGGCTGGGCACAGATACGCAGTATTTT
TRBV2	NA	TRBJ1-4	NA	CASRVAGKKLFF	TGTGCCAGCAGAGTGGCGGGGAAAAAACTGTTTTTT
TRBV20-1	NA	TRBJ2-3	NA	CSARSAGTDTQYF	TGCAGTGCTAGGTCCGCCGGAACAGATACGCAGTATTTT
TRBV29-1	TRBD1	TRBJ2-7	few	CSGGQGVYEQYF	TGCAGCGGCGGACAGGGGGTATACGAGCAGTACTTC
TRBV2	TRBD1	TRBJ2-1	few	CASRGDRGTYNEQFF	TGTGCCAGCAGGGGGGACAGGGGGACCTACAATGAGCAGTTCTTC
TRBV2	TRBD2	TRBJ2-7	few	CASSAGLADYEQYF	TGTGCCAGCAGTGCGGGACTAGCGGATTACGAGCAGTACTTC
TRBV15	NA	TRBJ1-5	NA	CATSRRPGPDQPQHF	TGTGCCACCAGCCGACGACCGGGACCCGATCAGCCCCAGCATTTT
TRBV29-1	NA	TRBJ1-1	few	CSVEEGYTEAFF	TGCAGCGTTGAAGAGGGGTACACTGAAGCTTTCTTT
TRBV20-1	NA	TRBJ2-7	few	CSARDAWGYEQYF	TGCAGTGCTAGAGATGCCTGGGGGTACGAGCAGTACTTC
TRBV20-1	NA	TRBJ2-7	NA	CSARTGTGAYEQYF	TGCAGTGCTAGAACCGGGACTGGTGCCTACGAGCAGTACTTC
TRBV7-3	TRBD1	TRBJ2-4	NA	CASSKDRGNIQYF	TGTGCCAGCAGCAAAGACAGGGGCAACATTCAGTACTTC
TRBV9	NA	TRBJ2-1	few	CASSVDRSNEQFF	TGTGCCAGCAGCGTAGACAGGAGCAATGAGCAGTTCTTC
TRBV6-6	NA	TRBJ2-6	NA	CASSPKDRSSGANVLTF	TGTGCCAGCAGTCCAAAAGACCGAAGCTCTGGGGCCAACGTCCTGACTTTC
TRBV20-1	TRBD2	TRBJ2-2	many	CSARGLAGLTGELFF	TGCAGTGCTAGAGGACTAGCGGGACTCACCGGGGAGCTGTTTTTT
TRBV3-1	NA	TRBJ2-3	NA	CASSQEWKDTQYF	TGTGCCAGCAGCCAAGAGTGGAAAGATACGCAGTATTTT
TRBV20-1	NA	TRBJ2-1	NA	CSARGGTYNEQFF	TGCAGTGCTAGGGGCGGAACCTACAATGAGCAGTTCTTC
TRBV10-3	TRBD1	TRBJ2-7	NA	CAIRQPGQGIHEQYF	TGTGCCATCAGGCAACCGGGACAGGGGATCCACGAGCAGTACTTC
TRBV11-2	NA	TRBJ2-1	NA	CASSLGTGTHEQFF	TGTGCCAGCAGCTTAGGAACAGGGACCCATGAGCAGTTCTTC
TRBV5-1	TRBD1	TRBJ1-4	few	CASRGGQGPLEKLFF	TGCGCCAGCAGGGGAGGACAGGGGCCACTTGAAAAACTGTTTTTT
TRBV5-1	NA	TRBJ1-4	NA	CASSSTGGREKLFF	TGCGCCAGCAGCTCGACGGGTGGTAGGGAAAAACTGTTTTTT
TRBV7-9	NA	TRBJ1-2	NA	CASSKAEGIYGYTF	TGTGCCAGCAGCAAGGCCGAGGGGATCTATGGCTACACCTTC
TRBV29-1	TRBD1	TRBJ2-7	few	CSIPGQGFNEQYF	TGCAGCATCCCGGGACAGGGGTTTAACGAGCAGTACTTC
TRBV2	NA	TRBJ1-5	few	CASMMSEEPQHF	TGTGCCAGCATGATGAGTGAGGAGCCCCAGCATTTT
TRBV29-1	NA	TRBJ1-4	NA	CSVEGKNEKLFF	TGCAGCGTTGAGGGCAAAAATGAAAAACTGTTTTTT
TRBV29-1	TRBD1	TRBJ1-1	few	CSVRDRGPKMNTEAFF	TGCAGCGTTCGAGACAGGGGGCCAAAAATGAACACTGAAGCTTTCTTT
TRBV4-2	TRBD1	TRBJ2-2	NA	CASSQGTGPSTRELFF	TGTGCCAGCAGCCAGGGGACAGGCCCGAGTACGCGGGAGCTGTTTTTT
TRBV7-9	NA	TRBJ2-7	NA	CASSLGGPVSYEQYF	TGTGCCAGCAGCTTGGGGGGGCCGGTCTCCTACGAGCAGTACTTC
TRBV2	NA	TRBJ1-2	NA	CATGREQDYGYTF	TGTGCCACCGGTCGGGAGCAGGACTATGGCTACACCTTC
TRBV9	TRBD2	TRBJ2-1	NA	CASSPGLAGGTYNEQFF	TGTGCCAGCAGCCCGGGACTAGCGGGAGGGACCTACAATGAGCAGTTCTTC
TRBV7-8	TRBD2	TRBJ2-2	many	CASKRERLNTGELFF	TGTGCCAGCAAGCGGGAACGTTTAAACACCGGGGAGCTGTTTTTT
TRBV2	TRBD1	TRBJ1-1	few	CASGTDRGRNTEAFF	TGTGCCAGCGGAACAGACAGGGGTCGAAACACTGAAGCTTTCTTT
TRBV9	NA	TRBJ1-4	NA	CASSPNPGGKLFF	TGTGCCAGCAGCCCGAACCCGGGGGGGAAACTGTTTTTT
TRBV20-1	NA	TRBJ2-1	few	CSAEVGQGYNEQFF	TGCAGTGCCGAAGTCGGCCAGGGGTACAATGAGCAGTTCTTC
TRBV7-2	TRBD2	TRBJ2-5	NA	CASSTSSGSGETQYF	TGTGCCAGCAGCACTAGTAGCGGGAGCGGGGAGACCCAGTACTTC
TRBV20-1	TRBD2	TRBJ2-2	few	CSAQVRGGLAGAPNTGELFF	TGCAGTGCCCAGGTGCGAGGGGGACTAGCGGGAGCGCCGAACACCGGGGAGCTGTTTTTT
TRBV4-1	TRBD2	TRBJ2-3	few	CASSQGTSGSRTDTQYF	TGCGCCAGCAGCCAAGGGACTAGCGGGTCTCGCACAGATACGCAGTATTTT
TRBV15	TRBD1	TRBJ2-1	NA	CATNPGQGYNEQFF	TGTGCCACCAACCCCGGACAGGGGTACAATGAGCAGTTCTTC
TRBV11-2	NA	TRBJ1-4	NA	CASSLRGGTNEKLFF	TGTGCCAGCAGCCTCAGAGGGGGAACTAATGAAAAACTGTTTTTT
TRBV4-1	TRBD2	TRBJ2-5	NA	CASSQVLSSGRQTQYF	TGCGCCAGCAGCCAAGTCCTCTCTAGCGGGAGGCAGACCCAGTACTTC
TRBV27	NA	TRBJ2-1	few	CASSSLYSYNEQFF	TGTGCCAGCAGTTCCTTATACTCCTACAATGAGCAGTTCTTC
TRBV12-3/TRBV12-4	NA	TRBJ1-6	many	CASSFSGDSPLHF	TGTGCCAGCAGTTTCTCAGGGGATTCACCCCTCCACTTT
TRBV19	NA	TRBJ2-5	few	CASSKTAQLQETQYF	TGTGCCAGTAGTAAGACAGCCCAGCTCCAAGAGACCCAGTACTTC
TRBV28	NA	TRBJ2-7	once	CASSFPGVRGTQYF	TGTGCCAGCAGTTTTCCCGGGGTACGGGGCACGCAGTACTTC